The entry below gives a single T cell receptor (beta chain) sequence along with its context. Its specificity is unknown. Total RNA amounts of at least 6 micrograms were extracted per sample. This entry is derived from a study of blood T cells in healthy people across ages. Findings and caveats of the study: More naive CD4+ cells and higher diversity were found in long-lived than in aged donors.

Combining a sample-barcoded 5' primer with a J-beta primer mix, a second PCR ran for about 7 to 12 cycles. TCRdb used MiXCR to reprocess the 5' RACE reads, holding one entry per CDR3 protein. Here the sample spans about 2 million distinct CDR3 sequences, about 49% being singletons. The material sequenced was blood. The clonotype comes from a woman aged 40 to 49 in good health.

The CDR3 nucleotides read TGTGCCATCAGTGAGGGAACCCCGGGACAGACCTACGAGCAGTACTTC. Protein product: CAISEGTPGQTYEQYF. The chain uses TRBV10-3 and TRBJ2-7; 7 bases match TRBD1. The CDR3 runs to 16 residues. After removal of 2 bases from V and 2 bases from J, the junction contained 9 bases not matched to a gene. Germline CDR1 is ENHRY and CDR2 is SYGVKD.